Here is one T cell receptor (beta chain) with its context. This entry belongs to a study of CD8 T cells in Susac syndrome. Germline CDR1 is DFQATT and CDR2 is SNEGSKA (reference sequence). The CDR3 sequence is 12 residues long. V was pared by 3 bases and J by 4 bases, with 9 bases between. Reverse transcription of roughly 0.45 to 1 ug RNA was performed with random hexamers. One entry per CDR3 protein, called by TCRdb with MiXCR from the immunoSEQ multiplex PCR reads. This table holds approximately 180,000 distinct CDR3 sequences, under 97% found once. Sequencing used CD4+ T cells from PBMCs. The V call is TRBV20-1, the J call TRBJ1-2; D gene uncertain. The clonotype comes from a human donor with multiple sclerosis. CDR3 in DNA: TGCAGTGCTAGGTTTATTGCCTATGGCTACACCTTC. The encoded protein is CSARFIAYGYTF.